This TCR beta chain was identified in a study of T-cell memory formation after mild COVID-19. Overall study context: In these data, TCR clusters were largely donor specific. Study-level results: Clones from the second wave (peaking day 37) had unconfirmed SARS-CoV-2 specificity.

The CDR3 spans 16 residues. Deletions cut 1 base from V and 3 bases from J, with 14 bases between. Germline CDR1 reads SEHNR; CDR2 reads FQNEAQ (reference sequence). The TCR alpha and TCR beta cDNA libraries, bearing sample barcodes and UMIs, were generated by 5'RACE using constant-segment primers. TCRdb re-called the 5' RACE reads with MiXCR, one entry per CDR3 protein. The sample has 350,000 to 500,000 distinct CDR3 sequences, over 15% seen once. Concerning this clonotype itself: Antigen unknown.

This sequence joins TRBV7-9 and TRBJ2-3, with D possibly being TRBD2 (6 bases). This clonotype was obtained from an adult woman who had mild COVID-19 (a few samples of this study predate the infection). Cell type and time point are not known. Sequencing used PBMCs or a T cell subset sorted from them (not recorded which). Here the CDR3 reads CASSLEGRELTDTQYF. As DNA, the CDR3 is TGTGCCAGCAGCTTAGAGGGCCGGGAGCTGACAGATACGCAGTATTTT.